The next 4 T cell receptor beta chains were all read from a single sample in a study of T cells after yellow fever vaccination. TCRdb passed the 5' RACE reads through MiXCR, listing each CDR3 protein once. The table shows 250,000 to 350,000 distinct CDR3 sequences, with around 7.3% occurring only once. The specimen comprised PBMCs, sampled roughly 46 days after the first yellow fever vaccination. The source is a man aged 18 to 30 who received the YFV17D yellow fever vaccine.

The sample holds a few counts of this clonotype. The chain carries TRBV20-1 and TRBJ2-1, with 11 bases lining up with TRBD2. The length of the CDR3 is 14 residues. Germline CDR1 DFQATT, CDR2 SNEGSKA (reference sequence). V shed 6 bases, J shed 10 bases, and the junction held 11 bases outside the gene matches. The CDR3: CSAVTSGGRGEQFF. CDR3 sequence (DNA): TGCAGTGCGGTCACTAGCGGGGGCAGGGGGGAGCAGTTCTTC.

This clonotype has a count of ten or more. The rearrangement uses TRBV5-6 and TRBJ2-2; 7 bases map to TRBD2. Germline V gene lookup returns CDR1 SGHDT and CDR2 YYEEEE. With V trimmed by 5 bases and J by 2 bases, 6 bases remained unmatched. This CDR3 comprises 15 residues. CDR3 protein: CASSRDYGNTGELFF. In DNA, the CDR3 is TGTGCCAGCAGTAGGGACTACGGAAACACCGGGGAGCTGTTTTTT.

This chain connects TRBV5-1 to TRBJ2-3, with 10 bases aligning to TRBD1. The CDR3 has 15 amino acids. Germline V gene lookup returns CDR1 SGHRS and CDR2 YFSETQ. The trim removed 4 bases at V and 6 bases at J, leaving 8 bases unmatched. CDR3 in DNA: TGCGCCAGCAGCAGATCTCCGGACAGGGGGGATACGCAGTATTTT. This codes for CASSRSPDRGDTQYF.

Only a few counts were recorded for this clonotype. CDR3 region: CASPRGKRETQYF. The CDR3 DNA follows: TGCGCCAGTCCTAGGGGGAAACGAGAGACCCAGTACTTC. The chain joins TRBV10-2 to TRBJ2-5, with D possibly being TRBD1 (6 bases). V was clipped by 9 bases and J by 4 bases, with 15 bases between them. Looked up from germline, CDR1 is WSHSY and CDR2 is SAAADI. The CDR3 consists of 13 residues.